The rows below give T cell receptor beta chains drawn from one sample of a study of T cells after yellow fever vaccination. One entry per CDR3 protein results from TCRdb running MiXCR on the 5' RACE reads. The data show about 74,000 distinct CDR3 sequences, around 6.5% seen once. The material sequenced was CD8+ T cells sorted from PBMCs, taken around 5 days after the first yellow fever vaccination. Every receptor here comes from a man between 18 and 35 years old who received the YFV17D yellow fever vaccine. Both conserved end residues are part of each CDR3. The order of the fields is clone size, V gene, J gene, D gene, CDR3 DNA, CDR3 protein. A D gene is named only where the DNA matches it firmly. A row's size may be missing; if present it is once, few, many or a size class.

few	TRBV5-4	TRBJ2-5	TRBD2	TGTGCCAGCAGCCCGGGAGGGGTGGGAGAGACCCAGTACTTC	CASSPGGVGETQYF
few	TRBV4-3	TRBJ2-5	TRBD2	TGCGCCAGCAGCCAAGATAGGTCGCTAGCGGGTAGGGTCCAAGAGACCCAGTACTTC	CASSQDRSLAGRVQETQYF
.	TRBV7-9	TRBJ2-1	TRBD1	TGTGCCAGCAGCGTCAGACAGGGGAATAGACGGAATGAGCAGTTCTTC	CASSVRQGNRRNEQFF
.	TRBV6-6	TRBJ1-1	.	TGTGCCAGCAGTTACTCGCCAGGGAGAGAAGCTTTCTTT	CASSYSPGREAFF
many	TRBV5-1	TRBJ2-2	.	TGCGCCAGCAGCTTAGGAAGACTTACGAACACCGGGGAGCTGTTTTTT	CASSLGRLTNTGELFF
few	TRBV5-1	TRBJ1-2	TRBD1	TGCGCCAGCAGACCTGGGGACAGTAGTAACTATGGCTACACCTTC	CASRPGDSSNYGYTF
.	TRBV6-1	TRBJ2-1	TRBD2	TGTGCCAGCAGTGTGACTAGCGGCTACAATGAGCGGTTCTTC	CASSVTSGYNERFF
.	TRBV6-2/TRBV6-3	TRBJ1-2	.	TGTGCCACCGATTCAGACAGTAGCTATGGCTACACCTTC	CATDSDSSYGYTF
few	TRBV5-4	TRBJ2-3	.	TGTGCCAGCAGCTTCTGGCTGGGAATCACAGATACGCAGTATTTT	CASSFWLGITDTQYF
few	TRBV23-1	TRBJ1-5	.	TGCGCCAGCAACGGAAGGGGCGCAAGCAATCAGCCCCAGCATTTT	CASNGRGASNQPQHF
.	TRBV20-1	TRBJ2-1	.	TGCAGTGCTGGGACGTTAAGCTCCTACAATGAGCAGTTCTTC	CSAGTLSSYNEQFF
.	TRBV6-2/TRBV6-3	TRBJ1-2	TRBD1	TGTGCCAGCAATCTCCTAACGGACTCCCCGGGACAGGGGAACTATGGCTACACCTTC	CASNLLTDSPGQGNYGYTF
.	TRBV24-1	TRBJ1-1	.	TGTGCCACCAGTGATAACACCTACAAGGAAGCTTTCTTT	CATSDNTYKEAFF
few	TRBV7-8	TRBJ1-6	.	TGTGCCAGCAGCTTTTCTGGAAGCTCCTATAATTCACCCCTCCACTTT	CASSFSGSSYNSPLHF
.	TRBV12-3/TRBV12-4	TRBJ2-3	.	TGTGCCAGCAGTCCCCGGTTGGAAAAGATTACGCAGTATTTT	CASSPRLEKITQYF
many	TRBV4-3	TRBJ1-5	TRBD1	TGCGCCAGCAGCCAAGAAATGGGACAGGGGGGTCAGCCCCAGCATTTT	CASSQEMGQGGQPQHF
many	TRBV19	TRBJ1-1	TRBD1	TGTGCCACCGCCCGGGGGACAGGGAACACTGAAGCTTTCTTT	CATARGTGNTEAFF
few	TRBV27	TRBJ1-1	.	TGTGCCAGCAGTTCGGCCCCCAGTTCCCCAGGGAGAAACACTGAAGCTTTCTTT	CASSSAPSSPGRNTEAFF
.	TRBV5-1	TRBJ2-7	TRBD1	TGCGCCAGCAGCTACCTACGCTCGACAGGGGGTTACGAGCAGTACTTC	CASSYLRSTGGYEQYF
many	TRBV7-9	TRBJ2-4	.	TGTGCCAGCAAGTCCGCAGAGAAAAACATTCAGTACTTC	CASKSAEKNIQYF
.	TRBV4-1	TRBJ2-3	TRBD2	TGCGCCAGCAGCCACCAGACGGGGGAAGGACTAGCGGGGGCGAATACGCAGTATTTT	CASSHQTGEGLAGANTQYF
few	TRBV4-1	TRBJ1-6	.	TGCGCCAGCAGCCACCGGCAGGGAAGTTCACCCCTCCACTTT	CASSHRQGSSPLHF
.	TRBV11-2	TRBJ2-5	TRBD2	TGTGCCAGCAGCAGAGAACTAGCGGGGGGTGAAGAGACCCAGTACTTC	CASSRELAGGEETQYF
.	TRBV29-1	TRBJ2-7	.	TGCAGCGTTGAGGCGGACAACTCCTACGAGCAGTACTTC	CSVEADNSYEQYF
few	TRBV7-3	TRBJ1-1	.	TGTGCCAGCAGCTTAGGAGCCGGGAACACTGAAGCTTTCTTT	CASSLGAGNTEAFF